The TCR beta chain described here comes from a study of T cell changes during pregnancy in multiple sclerosis. Assay: immunoSEQ multiplex PCR; the TCRdb copy retains only in-frame clones and omits some. Among tens of thousands of clones, 92% were seen once, and the ten largest hold 2.5% to 3.5%. CDR3 length equals 15 residues. V was trimmed by 6 bases and J by 5 bases, leaving 16 bases between them. The germline CDR1 and CDR2 sequences are MNHEY and SMNVEV (reference sequence). This chain joins TRBV27 and TRBJ1-4; the D is unclear. The receptor was isolated from a female donor in good health, enrolled as a control in a pregnancy study. The sequencing used peripheral blood, collected in the third trimester of pregnancy. The CDR3: CASSPGLLINEKLFF. For the CDR3, the DNA is TGTGCCAGCAGCCCAGGACTGCTGATAAATGAAAAACTGTTTTTT. The variable domain in full, completed from reference TRBV27 and TRBJ1-4, reads EAQVTQNPRYLITVTGKKLTVTCSQNMNHEYMSWYRQDPGLGLRQIYYSMNVEVTDKGDVPEGYKVSRKEKRNFPLILESPSPNQTSLYFCASSPGLLINEKLFFGSGTQLSVL.